Listed below are T cell receptor beta chains from one sample, sequenced in a study of blood T cell repertoires in COVID-19. Profiling relied on immunoSEQ multiplex PCR, and the TCRdb table lists in-frame clones only, not all of them. This sample has about 47,000 clones, with about 81% found just once. Sequenced input: peripheral blood. The source is a human donor with acute or convalescent COVID-19. The donor label of this sample is uncertain. CDR3s include the opening cysteine and the closing phenylalanine or tryptophan. The order of the fields is V gene, J gene, D gene, clone size, CDR3 DNA, CDR3 protein. The D gene is left open where the match is weak. The size of a clone is reported for some rows only, either as once, few or many, or as a class for expanded clones.

TRBV30	TRBJ1-1	NA	once	TGTGCCTGGATGGAGGTAATGAACACTGAAGCTTTCTTT	CAWMEVMNTEAFF
TRBV7-8	TRBJ2-7	TRBD2	NA	TGTGCCAGCAGCCCCCGGACTAGCGGGAGGTCCTACGAGCAGTACTTC	CASSPRTSGRSYEQYF
TRBV5-1	TRBJ1-1	NA	NA	TGCGCCAGCCGGATACAGGGGAACACTGAAGCTTTCTTT	CASRIQGNTEAFF
TRBV12-5	TRBJ2-2	TRBD1	NA	TGTGCTAGTGGTTTACAGGGGGCGTACACCGGGGAGCTGTTTTTT	CASGLQGAYTGELFF
TRBV11-2	TRBJ2-5	TRBD2	NA	TGTGCCAGCAGCTTAACTAGCGGGAGGAGTGAGGAGACCCAGTACTTC	CASSLTSGRSEETQYF
TRBV4-1	TRBJ1-4	NA	NA	TGCGCCAGCAGCCAAGTATCGGGGGAAAAACTGTTTTTT	CASSQVSGEKLFF
TRBV5-1	TRBJ2-1	TRBD2	NA	TGCGCCAGCAGCTTGGGGATTAGCGGGGGGGCCGTCAATGAGCAGTTCTTC	CASSLGISGGAVNEQFF
TRBV27	TRBJ2-1	NA	NA	TGTGCCAGCAGTGCACCCACCGCAGGGCCATCGAGGTACAATGAGCAGTTCTTC	CASSAPTAGPSRYNEQFF
TRBV11-3	TRBJ2-3	NA	NA	TGTGCCAGCAGTCTTTCGACAGGTGGGACAGATACGCAGTATTTT	CASSLSTGGTDTQYF
TRBV7-2	TRBJ2-5	NA	NA	TGTGCCAGCAGCTTAGCCTTTCTAGGGAGGGGGGAGACCCAGTACTTC	CASSLAFLGRGETQYF
TRBV7-6	TRBJ2-5	NA	NA	TGTGCCAGCAGCCCCCCTCGGGGGACGGGGGAGACCCAGTACTTC	CASSPPRGTGETQYF
TRBV7-2	TRBJ2-1	TRBD2	NA	TGTGCCAGCAGCTTATCTAGCGGGAGGGCAAATGAGCAGTTCTTC	CASSLSSGRANEQFF
TRBV7-8	TRBJ2-7	NA	NA	TGTGCCAGCAGCTTATCTACAGGGTTCGACGAGCAGTACTTC	CASSLSTGFDEQYF
TRBV11-2	TRBJ2-3	NA	NA	TGTGCCAGCAGCTTAGAGAATGGCAGGGGTAGGCAAGATACGCAGTATTTT	CASSLENGRGRQDTQYF
TRBV28	TRBJ2-7	NA	few	TGTGCCAGCAGCCAAGTAGAGGGGGAGAGCTCCTACGAGCAGTACTTC	CASSQVEGESSYEQYF
TRBV27	TRBJ2-2	NA	few	TGTGCCAGCAGTTTAGGACCTAGCTGGAACACCGGGGAGCTGTTTTTT	CASSLGPSWNTGELFF
TRBV3-1/TRBV3-2	TRBJ2-7	TRBD1	NA	TGTGCCAGCAGCCAAGAGACCGGGACAGCAGCTCCCGAGCAGTACTTC	CASSQETGTAAPEQYF
TRBV6-5	TRBJ2-7	NA	NA	TGTGCCAGCAGTTATTCCTTATCCTACGAGCAGTACTTC	CASSYSLSYEQYF
TRBV12-3/TRBV12-4	TRBJ1-2	NA	NA	TGTGCCAGCAGTCAAATTAGGGGTGGCTACACCTTC	CASSQIRGGYTF
TRBV12-5	TRBJ2-1	TRBD2	few	TGTGCTAGTGGTTTGGGTGGGACTAGCGGGTCCCACAATGAGCAGTTCTTC	CASGLGGTSGSHNEQFF
TRBV3-1/TRBV3-2	TRBJ1-1	NA	NA	TGTGCCAGCAGCCAAGATGCCAGGGGAAGTACTGAAGCTTTCTTT	CASSQDARGSTEAFF
TRBV6-2/TRBV6-3	TRBJ1-2	NA	NA	TGTGCCAGCAGTTACTCTGGTTCGACGGGCTATGGCTACACCTTC	CASSYSGSTGYGYTF
TRBV6-2/TRBV6-3	TRBJ2-1	NA	NA	TGTGCCAGCAGCCTAAACAATGAGCAGTTCTTC	CASSLNNEQFF
TRBV5-8	TRBJ2-7	NA	NA	TGTGCCAGCACCCCCCGCCCAGGGGCATACGAGCAGTACTTC	CASTPRPGAYEQYF
TRBV4-3	TRBJ2-7	NA	NA	TGCGCCAGCAGCCAAGGAGGTGCTAGCGCCTACGAGCAGTACTTC	CASSQGGASAYEQYF
TRBV27	TRBJ2-3	TRBD1	many	TGTGCCAGCAGTCCCCGACAGGGTGCAGATACGCAGTATTTT	CASSPRQGADTQYF
TRBV4-3	TRBJ2-3	TRBD2	NA	TGCGCCAGCAGCCAATCGGGAGGCGGATTCGATACGCAGTATTTT	CASSQSGGGFDTQYF
TRBV7-2	TRBJ2-1	NA	NA	TGTGCCAGCAGCTTTCGCGTAGGGGCCGTCAATGAGCAGTTCTTC	CASSFRVGAVNEQFF